This T cell receptor beta chain stems from a study of blood T cell repertoires in COVID-19. Overall study context: The samples span acute and convalescent COVID-19 from the United States, Italy and Spain. PBMCs, B-cell-depleted T cells, or T cells provided the cDNA or gDNA that made up the material.

In the study's own analysis: Reference gene primers were amplified, and this amplification served to estimate nucleated cell counts. Some clones are missing from TCRdb's copy, which holds only in-frame ones; the method was immunoSEQ multiplex PCR. V, J and clone size are taken as reported in that table, and D and trimming were inferred from the DNA itself. The repertoire consists of around 300,000 clones, with 85% occurring once and the leading ten covering around 7.8%. Germline assignment: CDR1 SGHVS and CDR2 FQNEAQ. The V end was cut by 4 bases, the J end by 3 bases, with 10 bases between. The CDR3 runs 13 residues.

The TCR was taken from a human donor in a cohort sampled during active COVID-19. The sample was peripheral blood. The V call is TRBV7-8, the J call TRBJ2-7; D perhaps matches TRBD2 (6 bases). The CDR3 bases are TGTGCCAGCAGCTCAGGGAGGAACTACGAGCAGTACTTC. It codes for CASSSGRNYEQYF. The entire variable domain, with the rest obtained from reference TRBV7-8 and TRBJ2-7, is as follows: GAGVSQSPRYKVAKRGQDVALRCDPISGHVSLFWYQQALGQGPEFLTYFQNEAQLDKSGLPSDRFFAERPEGSVSTLKIQRTQQEDSAVYLCASSSGRNYEQYFGPGTRLTVT.